One and the same sample provided the 20 T cell receptor beta chains below, sequenced in a study of T cell repertoires in cytomegalovirus infection. These receptors' targets are unknown. A single record per CDR3 protein comes from TCRdb applying MiXCR to the reads. The data show about 570,000 distinct CDR3 sequences, with 40% seen just once and 48% held by the top ten. Sequenced here: cultured PBMCs, sampled from culture after CMV antigen stimulation. These receptors originate from a human donor in good health (CMV status not recorded). Some clones in this sample may be carry-over from other donors' samples.

The V call is TRBV7-2, the J call TRBJ1-2, with D perhaps matching TRBD1 (6 bases). CDR1 and CDR2 (germline): SGHTA, FQGNSA. Deletions cut 5 bases from V and 7 bases from J, with 11 bases between. The CDR3 loop spans 12 amino acids. The CDR3 region has the DNA TGTGCCAGCAGCCCTACAGGGAGTGGCTACACCTTC. Translated: CASSPTGSGYTF. The whole variable domain, filled in from reference TRBV7-2 and TRBJ1-2, reads GAGVSQSPSNKVTEKGKDVELRCDPISGHTALYWYRQSLGQGLEFLIYFQGNSAPDKSGLPSDRFSAERTGGSVSTLTIQRTQQEDSAVYLCASSPTGSGYTFGSGTRLTVV.

The rearrangement links TRBV7-6 to TRBJ2-2; D unresolved. The V end lost 4 bases, the J end lost 4 bases, and 10 bases lay between the germline ends. This CDR3 contains 14 residues. Germline V gives CDR1 SGHVS, CDR2 FNYEAQ. The DNA for the CDR3 is TGTGCCAGCAGCTCCGGAATCCGCACCGGGGAGCTGTTTTTT. Amino acid sequence: CASSSGIRTGELFF. Filled out from reference TRBV7-6 and TRBJ2-2, the complete variable domain reads GAGVSQSPRYKVTKRGQDVALRCDPISGHVSLYWYRQALGQGPEFLTYFNYEAQQDKSGLPNDRFSAERPEGSISTLTIQRTEQRDSAMYRCASSSGIRTGELFFGEGSRLTVL.

The J gene is TRBJ1-2, the V gene TRBV19; the D gene is possibly TRBD1 (5 bases). Trimming left V 5 bases short and J 4 bases short, with 17 bases between. CDR1 LNHDA and CDR2 SQIVND come from the germline V gene (reference sequence). This CDR3 has 15 amino acids. The CDR3 spells CASSSLGRKSYGYTF. The CDR3 nucleotides are TGTGCCAGTAGTTCCCTGGGACGAAAGTCCTATGGCTACACCTTC.

This clonotype appeared a few times. The genes are TRBV7-8 and TRBJ1-6; D call uncertain. Germline V gives CDR1 SGHVS, CDR2 FQNEAQ. This CDR3 region has 14 residues. With 6 bases removed from V and 7 bases from J, the gap between germline ends came to 13 bases. This CDR3 is CASSSGSGNSPLHF. The DNA for the CDR3 is TGTGCCAGCAGTTCAGGCAGCGGAAATTCACCCCTCCACTTT.

In its sample, this clonotype was seen a few times. The V and J genes are TRBV7-9 and TRBJ2-2, with TRBD2 as a possible D gene (5 bases). The CDR3 is 15 amino acids. The V and J ends lost 5 bases and 5 bases respectively, with 15 bases between them. Germline V gene data show CDR1 as SEHNR and CDR2 as FQNEAQ (reference sequence). Here the CDR3 DNA reads TGTGCCAGCAGCCCTCCGACTAAACCGACCGGGGAGCTGTTTTTT. Translating gives CASSPPTKPTGELFF.

The V gene is TRBV19, the J gene TRBJ1-2; a weak D match, TRBD1 (6 bases). Per germline, CDR1 LNHDA and CDR2 SQIVND (reference sequence). Trimming took off 5 bases at V and 1 base at J, with 14 bases between the two ends. The CDR3 is made up of 15 amino acids. CDR3 bases: TGTGCCAGTAGTCCACGCAGGACAGTTAACTATGGCTACACCTTC. It codes for CASSPRRTVNYGYTF. The full variable domain, its missing parts supplied by reference TRBV19 and TRBJ1-2, is DGGITQSPKYLFRKEGQNVTLSCEQNLNHDAMYWYRQDPGQGLRLIYYSQIVNDFQKGDIAEGYSVSREKKESFPLTVTSAQKNPTAFYLCASSPRRTVNYGYTFGSGTRLTVV.

This clonotype was counted only a few times. This chain joins TRBV7-2 and TRBJ2-3; TRBD2 is a possible D gene (6 bases). From germline, CDR1 is SGHTA and CDR2 FQGNSA. V lost 5 bases, J lost 4 bases, and 25 bases lay in between. CDR3 length equals 18 residues. The CDR3 DNA sequence: TGTGCCAGCAGCAATGAGGGCGGGATTCCCCCCCGATCAGATACGCAGTATTTT. This translates into CASSNEGGIPPRSDTQYF.

The V and J genes are TRBV7-9 and TRBJ1-4, with unresolved D. The V and J ends lost 1 base and 7 bases respectively, with 10 bases between them. The germline CDR1 and CDR2 sequences are SEHNR and FQNEAQ (reference sequence). The CDR3 runs 14 residues. The DNA for the CDR3 is TGTGCCAGCAGCTTAGGGCTTGCTGGTGAAAAACTGTTTTTT. It encodes CASSLGLAGEKLFF.

This clonotype has ten or more counts. The chain employs TRBV6-1 and TRBJ2-4; weak D call: TRBD1 (5 bases). Between the trimmed V and J ends, which lost 1 base and 7 bases, there was a span of 14 bases. This CDR3 is built from 15 residues. Germline loops: CDR1 MNHNS, CDR2 SASEGT. The CDR3, as DNA: TGTGCCAGCAGTGAAGATCACTTTGGGGCCAACATTCAGTACTTC. As protein: CASSEDHFGANIQYF.

The rearrangement uses TRBV2 and TRBJ2-3, with D uncertain. V was clipped by 2 bases and J by 2 bases, with 8 bases between them. The CDR3 length is 14 residues. Looked up from germline, CDR1 is SNHLY and CDR2 is FYNNEI. CDR3 in amino acids: CASSESSNTDTQYF. DNA for the CDR3: TGTGCCAGCAGTGAATCGTCCAACACAGATACGCAGTATTTT.

V is TRBV6-1 and J is TRBJ2-7; a possible D gene is TRBD2 (7 bases). Trimming removed 5 bases at V and 3 bases at J, with 20 bases between. Germline loops: CDR1 MNHNS, CDR2 SASEGT. The CDR3 is 16 residues long. CDR3 DNA sequence: TGTGCCAGCAGTCCGTGGGGGGGCCCCGGCGGCTACGAGCAGTACTTC. Translation: CASSPWGGPGGYEQYF.

The chain links TRBV20-1 to TRBJ1-4, with D possibly being TRBD1 (5 bases). The CDR3 consists of 13 residues. Germline loops: CDR1 DFQATT, CDR2 SNEGSKA (reference sequence). V was pared by 0 bases and J by 7 bases, with 9 bases between. CDR3 nucleotides: TGCAGTGCTAGAGAGGGGAGGGGTGAAAAACTGTTTTTT. It translates to CSAREGRGEKLFF.

This clonotype was found a few times. The V call is TRBV15, the J call TRBJ1-4; TRBD1 matches 9 bases. Germline V gives CDR1 LNHNV, CDR2 YYDKDF (reference sequence). This CDR3 comprises 15 residues. The trim removed 3 bases at V and 6 bases at J, leaving 5 bases unmatched. The CDR3: CATSSGGTGYEKLFF. In DNA, the CDR3 is TGTGCCACCAGCAGCGGGGGGACAGGGTATGAAAAACTGTTTTTT.

V and J are TRBV7-6 and TRBJ2-1; no clear D. Per germline, CDR1 SGHVS and CDR2 FNYEAQ. Trimming pared 3 bases from V and 3 bases from J, leaving 15 bases between. This CDR3 comprises 16 residues. Here the CDR3 DNA reads TGTGCCAGCAGCTTGCCGAACAGCGAGGACTACAATGAGCAGTTCTTC. It specifies CASSLPNSEDYNEQFF.

The V call is TRBV19, the J call TRBJ2-7; tentative D call: TRBD1 (5 bases). The germline V gene encodes CDR1 LNHDA and CDR2 SQIVND (reference sequence). The V gene lost 4 bases and the J gene lost 5 bases, with 12 bases spanning the gap. The CDR3 spans 13 residues. The CDR3 sequence: CASSKGFRDEQYF. The CDR3 bases are TGTGCCAGTAGTAAGGGGTTCCGCGACGAGCAGTACTTC.

This chain links TRBV7-9 with TRBJ1-2; possible D gene TRBD1, 5 bases. The CDR3 runs 16 residues. V was trimmed by 4 bases and J by 5 bases, leaving 20 bases between them. Germline loops: CDR1 SEHNR, CDR2 FQNEAQ (reference sequence). The CDR3, as DNA: TGTGCCAGCAGCTCTTCGACCGGGACCGTGGCATATGGCTACACCTTC. Its protein is CASSSSTGTVAYGYTF.

The chain uses TRBV7-2 and TRBJ2-1, with TRBD2 as a possible D gene (5 bases). The CDR3 spans 14 residues. V was cut by 1 base and J by 9 bases, with 13 bases left in between. Germline values: CDR1 SGHTA, CDR2 FQGNSA. The CDR3 nucleotides are TGTGCCAGCAGCTTAGAACTAGTTATAGGTGAGCAGTTCTTC. Translating gives CASSLELVIGEQFF.

This clonotype was seen a handful of times. The chain links TRBV7-8 to TRBJ1-3; TRBD1 might be the D (5 bases). Per germline, CDR1 SGHVS and CDR2 FQNEAQ. Trimming took off 5 bases at V and 7 bases at J, with 12 bases between the two ends. This CDR3 region has 13 residues. Here the CDR3 reads CASSTGTRNTIYF. CDR3 DNA: TGTGCCAGCAGCACTGGGACCCGGAACACCATATATTTT.

The gene calls are TRBV10-3 and TRBJ1-1; no clear D gene. The germline V and J ends were trimmed by 4 bases and 2 bases, with 8 bases remaining between them. Germline V lookup: CDR1 ENHRY, CDR2 SYGVKD. This CDR3 is built from 13 residues. This CDR3 is CAISGHLNTEAFF. CDR3 nucleotides: TGTGCCATCAGTGGGCACCTTAACACTGAAGCTTTCTTT.

This sequence joins TRBV12-3 or TRBV12-4 and TRBJ2-7; TRBD1 matches at 9 bases. V gave up 3 bases and J gave up 5 bases; unmatched junction bases: 5. The CDR3 totals 14 residues. The CDR3 DNA reads as TGTGCCAGCAGTTTGCACAGGGGGCTGAACGAGCAGTACTTC. Its translation: CASSLHRGLNEQYF.